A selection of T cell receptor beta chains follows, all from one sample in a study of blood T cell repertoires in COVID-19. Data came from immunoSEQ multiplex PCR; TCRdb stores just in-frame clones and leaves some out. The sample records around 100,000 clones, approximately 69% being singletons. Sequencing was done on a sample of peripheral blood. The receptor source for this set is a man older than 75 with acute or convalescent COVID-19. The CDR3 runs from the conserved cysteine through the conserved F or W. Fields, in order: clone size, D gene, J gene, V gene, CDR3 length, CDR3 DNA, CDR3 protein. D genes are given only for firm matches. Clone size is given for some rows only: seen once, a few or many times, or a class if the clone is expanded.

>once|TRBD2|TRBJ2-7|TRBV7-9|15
TGTGCCAGCAGCCGTCACGGGGGAGGGATAAACGAGCAGTACTTC
CASSRHGGGINEQYF
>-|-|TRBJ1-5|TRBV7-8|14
TGTGCCAGCAGCTTAGATGCAGTGATGTGGCCCCAGCATTTT
CASSLDAVMWPQHF
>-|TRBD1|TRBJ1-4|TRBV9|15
TGTGCCAGCAGCGTAGAGACAGGGGGTAGCGAAAAACTGTTTTTT
CASSVETGGSEKLFF
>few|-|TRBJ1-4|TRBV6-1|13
TGTGCCAGCAGTGAAACAGGGTATGAAAAACTGTTTTTT
CASSETGYEKLFF
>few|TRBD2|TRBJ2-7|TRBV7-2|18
TGTGCCAGCAGCCTTCTTCCCGGGACTAGCGGGAGGGGTAATGAGCAGTACTTC
CASSLLPGTSGRGNEQYF
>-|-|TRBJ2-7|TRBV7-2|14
TGTGCCAGCAGCATCGGGGTGGGCTCCTACGAGCAGTACTTC
CASSIGVGSYEQYF
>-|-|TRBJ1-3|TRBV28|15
TGTGCCAGTGGGGCGGAAAAAAGCTCTGGAAACACCATATATTTT
CASGAEKSSGNTIYF
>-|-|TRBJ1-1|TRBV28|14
TGTGCCAGCAGCACGATTTCAGGGATCACTGAAGCTTTCTTT
CASSTISGITEAFF
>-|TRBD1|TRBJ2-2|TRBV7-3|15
TGTGCCAGCAGCCGACAGGGGATGGGGGCCGGGGAGCTGTTTTTT
CASSRQGMGAGELFF
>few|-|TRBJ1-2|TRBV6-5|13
TGTGCCAGCAGTTACCCAGGGGCATATGGCTACACCTTC
CASSYPGAYGYTF
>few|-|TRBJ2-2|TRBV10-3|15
TGTGCCATCAATGAGAAGGACTATCACACCGGGGAGCTGTTTTTT
CAINEKDYHTGELFF
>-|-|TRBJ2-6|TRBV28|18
TGTGCCAGCAGCCCGAGTGGGACGGGGGTTGGGGGGGCCAACGTCCTGACTTTC
CASSPSGTGVGGANVLTF
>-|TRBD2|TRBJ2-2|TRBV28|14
TGTGCCACCAGGGCGGGAGTGTACACCGGGGAGCTGTTTTTT
CATRAGVYTGELFF
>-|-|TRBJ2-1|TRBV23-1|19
TGCGCCAGCAGACCACAGTCCCAGGTGGGAAGGAGGGCCCACAATGAGCAGTTCTTC
CASRPQSQVGRRAHNEQFF
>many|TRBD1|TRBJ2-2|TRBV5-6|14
TGTGCCAGCAGCTCAGGGGGCCGGACCGGGGAGCTGTTTTTT
CASSSGGRTGELFF
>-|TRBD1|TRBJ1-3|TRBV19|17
TGTGCCAGTAGCCTACCAAGATACAGGGGGCTTGGAAACACCATATATTTT
CASSLPRYRGLGNTIYF
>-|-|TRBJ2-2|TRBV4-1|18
TGCGCCAGCAGCCAAAAGTCCCCCAGCGCCCGGAGGACCGGGGAGCTGTTTTTT
CASSQKSPSARRTGELFF
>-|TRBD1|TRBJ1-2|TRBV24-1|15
TGTGCCACCAGTGCTGGGACAGGATCCACAAATGGCTACACCTTC
CATSAGTGSTNGYTF
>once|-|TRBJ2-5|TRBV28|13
TGTGCCAGCAGTTTAGGCGGGCTAGAGACCCAGTACTTC
CASSLGGLETQYF
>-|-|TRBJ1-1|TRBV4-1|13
TGCGCCAGCAGCCAAGAACCGGGGACTGAAGCTTTCTTT
CASSQEPGTEAFF
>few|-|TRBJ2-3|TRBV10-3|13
TGTGCCGCCAACAGGGGGAGGGAGGATACGCAGTATTTT
CAANRGREDTQYF
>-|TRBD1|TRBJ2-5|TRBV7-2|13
TGTGCCAGCGCCAAGGGGGCGCGGGAGACCCAGTACTTC
CASAKGARETQYF
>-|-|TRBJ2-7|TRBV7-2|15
TGTGCCAGCAGCTTAGCGAGCGTAGGAAACTACGAGCAGTACTTC
CASSLASVGNYEQYF
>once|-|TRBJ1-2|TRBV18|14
TGTGCCAGCTCACCGACGGTGGGCCTGGGTGGCTACACCTTC
CASSPTVGLGGYTF
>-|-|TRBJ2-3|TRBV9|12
TGTGCCAGCAGCGGGGGAGGAGATACGCAGTATTTT
CASSGGGDTQYF
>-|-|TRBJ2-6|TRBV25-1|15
TGTGCCAGCAATCCCAGGGACTCTGGGGCCAACGTCCTGACTTTC
CASNPRDSGANVLTF
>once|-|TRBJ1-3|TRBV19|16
TGTGCCAGTAGTGGGCAGGGAGGCGTCTCTGGAAACACCATATATTTT
CASSGQGGVSGNTIYF
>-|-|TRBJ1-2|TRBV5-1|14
TGCGCCAGCGCAGCCGGGGGGCAGCAGTATGGCTACACCTTC
CASAAGGQQYGYTF
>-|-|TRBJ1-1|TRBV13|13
TGTGCCAGCAGCAACAGCAGGAACACTGAAGCTTTCTTT
CASSNSRNTEAFF
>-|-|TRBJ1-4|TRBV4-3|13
TGCGCCAGCAGCCAAGATCGGGGTGAAAAACTGTTTTTT
CASSQDRGEKLFF
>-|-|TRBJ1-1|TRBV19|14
TGTGCCAGTAGTTTACGACAAACCAACACTGAAGCTTTCTTT
CASSLRQTNTEAFF
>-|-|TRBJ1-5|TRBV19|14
TGTGCCAGTAGCCTGGACAGTGCATATCAGCCCCAGCATTTT
CASSLDSAYQPQHF
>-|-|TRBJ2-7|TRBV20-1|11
TGCAGTGCTGACGGGTCCTACGAGCAGTACTTC
CSADGSYEQYF